This TCR beta chain was profiled in a study of T cells expressing NK-cell markers. Generation of TCR beta cDNA was performed by 5'RACE template switching incorporating UMIs. TCRdb derives one entry per CDR3 protein from the 5' RACE reads, leaving out DNA. The sample has hundreds of thousands of distinct CDR3 sequences; the top ten hold approximately 3.6%. This CDR3 region has 14 residues. CDR1 and CDR2 from the germline V gene are MNHEY and SVGAGI. The genes are TRBV6-5 and TRBJ2-5; with no DNA, the TCRdb D assignment of TRBD1 cannot be verified. The sequence derives from a man younger than 35 in good health. The sequenced material came from blood T cells: a sorted CD56 or NKG2C T cell subset, CD4+ or CD8+ T cells, or bulk PBMC T cells (not recorded which). CDR3 sequence: CASEGGTFQETQYF.